This T cell receptor (beta chain) was found in a study of T cells in pancreatic ductal adenocarcinoma. The study's findings and limits: This surgical cohort overrepresents the minority presenting with early-stage disease.

Selected pancreatic ductal adenocarcinoma patients had undergone surgery without neoadjuvant therapy. Note on this clone: Its antigen remains unknown.

Clones were read by immunoSEQ multiplex PCR, and TCRdb kept only the in-frame ones, dropping some. The sample has approximately 97,000 clones, over 90% seen once. The sample consisted of PBMCs. The sequence derives from a human donor with pancreatic ductal adenocarcinoma.

The CDR3 sequence is CASTLLLAGGIQNTDTQYF. CDR3 sequence (DNA): TGTGCCAGCACCCTCTTACTAGCGGGAGGAATTCAGAATACAGATACGCAGTATTTT. The chain combines TRBV7-9 with TRBJ2-3, with 12 bases lining up with TRBD2. CDR3 size: 19 residues. The germline gives CDR1 SEHNR, CDR2 FQNEAQ (reference sequence). V lost 7 bases and J lost 3; bases outside the gene matches: 17.